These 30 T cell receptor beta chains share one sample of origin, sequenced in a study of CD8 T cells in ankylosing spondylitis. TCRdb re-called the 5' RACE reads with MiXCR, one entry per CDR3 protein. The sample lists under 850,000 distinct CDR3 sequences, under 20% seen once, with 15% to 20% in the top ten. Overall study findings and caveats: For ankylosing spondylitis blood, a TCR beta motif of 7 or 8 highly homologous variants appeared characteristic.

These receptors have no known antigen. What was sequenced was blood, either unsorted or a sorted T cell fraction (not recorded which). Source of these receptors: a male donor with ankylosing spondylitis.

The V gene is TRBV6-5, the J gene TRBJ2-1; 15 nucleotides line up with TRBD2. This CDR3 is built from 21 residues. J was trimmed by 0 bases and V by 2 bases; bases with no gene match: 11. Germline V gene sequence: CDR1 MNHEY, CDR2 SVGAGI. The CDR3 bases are TGTGCCAGCAGTTACCGAGCGGGACTAGCGGGAGGAGGGGGCTCCTACAATGAGCAGTTCTTC. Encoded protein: CASSYRAGLAGGGGSYNEQFF.

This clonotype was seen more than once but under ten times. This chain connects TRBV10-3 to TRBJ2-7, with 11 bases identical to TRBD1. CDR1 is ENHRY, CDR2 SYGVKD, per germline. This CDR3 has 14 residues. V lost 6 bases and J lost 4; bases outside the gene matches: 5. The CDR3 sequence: CAISRGQGAYEQYF. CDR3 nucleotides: TGTGCCATCAGCCGTGGACAGGGGGCTTACGAGCAGTACTTC.

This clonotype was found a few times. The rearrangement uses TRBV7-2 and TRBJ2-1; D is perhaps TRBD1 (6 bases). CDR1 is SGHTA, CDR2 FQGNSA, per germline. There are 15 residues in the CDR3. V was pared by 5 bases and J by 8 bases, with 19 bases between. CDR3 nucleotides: TGTGCCAGCAGCCCCACAGGGAGTAGAGGGGATGAGCAGTTCTTC. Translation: CASSPTGSRGDEQFF.

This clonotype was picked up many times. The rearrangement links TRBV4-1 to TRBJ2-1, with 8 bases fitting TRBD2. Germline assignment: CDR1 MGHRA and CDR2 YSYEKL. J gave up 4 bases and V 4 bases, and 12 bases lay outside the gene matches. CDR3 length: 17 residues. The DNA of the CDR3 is TGCGCCAGCAGCCTTAGGGGTGTTAGCGGGGAATACAATGAGCAGTTCTTC. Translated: CASSLRGVSGEYNEQFF.

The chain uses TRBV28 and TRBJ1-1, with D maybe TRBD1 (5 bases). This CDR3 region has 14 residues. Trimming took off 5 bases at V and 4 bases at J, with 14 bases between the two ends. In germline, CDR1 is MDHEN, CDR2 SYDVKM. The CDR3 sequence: CASSTGPYTTEAFF. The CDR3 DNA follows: TGTGCCAGCAGTACGGGACCTTATACCACTGAAGCTTTCTTT.

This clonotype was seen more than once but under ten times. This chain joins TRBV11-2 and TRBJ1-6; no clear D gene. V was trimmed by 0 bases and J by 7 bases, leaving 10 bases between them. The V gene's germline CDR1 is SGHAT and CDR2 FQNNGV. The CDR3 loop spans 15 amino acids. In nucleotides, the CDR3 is TGTGCCAGCAGCTTAGATCGCGGGTGGAATTCACCCCTCCACTTT. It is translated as CASSLDRGWNSPLHF.

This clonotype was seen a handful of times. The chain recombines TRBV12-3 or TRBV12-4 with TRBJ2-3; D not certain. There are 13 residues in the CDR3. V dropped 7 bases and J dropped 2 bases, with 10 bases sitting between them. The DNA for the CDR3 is TGTGCCAGCAAACCCCGGGCCACAGATACGCAGTATTTT. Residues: CASKPRATDTQYF.

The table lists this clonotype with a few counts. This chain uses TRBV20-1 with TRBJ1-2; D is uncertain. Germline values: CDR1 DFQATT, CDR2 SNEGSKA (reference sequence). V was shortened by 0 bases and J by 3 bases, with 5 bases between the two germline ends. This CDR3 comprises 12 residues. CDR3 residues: CSARDVDYGYTF. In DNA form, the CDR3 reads TGCAGTGCTAGAGATGTCGACTATGGCTACACCTTC.

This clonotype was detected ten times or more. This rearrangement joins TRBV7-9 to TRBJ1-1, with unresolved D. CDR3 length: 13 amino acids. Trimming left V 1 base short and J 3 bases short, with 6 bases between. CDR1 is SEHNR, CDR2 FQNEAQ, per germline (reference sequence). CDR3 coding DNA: TGTGCCAGCAGCTTAGGTACGGACACTGAAGCTTTCTTT. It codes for CASSLGTDTEAFF.

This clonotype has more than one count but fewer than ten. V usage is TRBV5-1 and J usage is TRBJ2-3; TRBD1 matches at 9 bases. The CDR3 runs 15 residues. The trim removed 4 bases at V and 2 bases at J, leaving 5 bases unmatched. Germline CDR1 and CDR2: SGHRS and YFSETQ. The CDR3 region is CASSPRDRDTDTQYF. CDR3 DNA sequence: TGCGCCAGCAGCCCCCGGGACAGGGACACAGATACGCAGTATTTT.

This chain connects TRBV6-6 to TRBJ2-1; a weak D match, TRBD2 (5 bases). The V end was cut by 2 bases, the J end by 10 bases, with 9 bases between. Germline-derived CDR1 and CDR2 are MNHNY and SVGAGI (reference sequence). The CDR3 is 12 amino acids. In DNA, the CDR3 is TGTGCCAGCAGTTACATAGGCGGGGAGCAGTTCTTC. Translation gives CASSYIGGEQFF.

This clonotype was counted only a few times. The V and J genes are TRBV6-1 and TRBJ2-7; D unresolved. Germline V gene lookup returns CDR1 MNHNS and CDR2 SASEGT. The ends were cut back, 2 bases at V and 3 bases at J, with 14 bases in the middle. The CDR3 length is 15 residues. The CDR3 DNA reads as TGTGCCAGCAGTGAAAGTTACAGCGCCGGCTACGAGCAGTACTTC. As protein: CASSESYSAGYEQYF.

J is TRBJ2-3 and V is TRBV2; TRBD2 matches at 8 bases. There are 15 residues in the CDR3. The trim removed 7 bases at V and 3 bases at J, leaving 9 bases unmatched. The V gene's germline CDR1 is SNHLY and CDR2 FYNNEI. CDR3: CASTREGLETDTQYF. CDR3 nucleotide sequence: TGTGCCAGCACCAGGGAGGGACTAGAGACAGATACGCAGTATTTT.

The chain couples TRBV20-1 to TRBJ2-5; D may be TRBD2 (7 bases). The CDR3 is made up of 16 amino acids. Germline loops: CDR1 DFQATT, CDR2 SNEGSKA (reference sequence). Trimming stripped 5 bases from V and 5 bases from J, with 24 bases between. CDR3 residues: CSASPPWATGGETQYF. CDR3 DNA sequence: TGCAGTGCTTCGCCCCCCTGGGCAACGGGGGGCGAGACCCAGTACTTC.

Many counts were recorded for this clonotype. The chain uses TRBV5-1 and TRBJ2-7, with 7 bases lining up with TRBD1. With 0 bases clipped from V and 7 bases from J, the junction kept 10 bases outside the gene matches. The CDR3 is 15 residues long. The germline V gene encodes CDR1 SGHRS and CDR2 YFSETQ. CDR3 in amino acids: CASSLAGQAWREQYF. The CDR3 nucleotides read TGCGCCAGCAGCTTGGCTGGACAGGCATGGCGGGAGCAGTACTTC.

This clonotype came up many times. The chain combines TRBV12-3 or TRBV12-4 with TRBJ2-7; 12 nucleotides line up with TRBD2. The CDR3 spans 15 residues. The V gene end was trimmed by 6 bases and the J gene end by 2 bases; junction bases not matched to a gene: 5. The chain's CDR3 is CASSPRTSGTYEQYF. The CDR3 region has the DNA TGTGCCAGCAGCCCGCGGACTAGCGGGACCTACGAGCAGTACTTC.

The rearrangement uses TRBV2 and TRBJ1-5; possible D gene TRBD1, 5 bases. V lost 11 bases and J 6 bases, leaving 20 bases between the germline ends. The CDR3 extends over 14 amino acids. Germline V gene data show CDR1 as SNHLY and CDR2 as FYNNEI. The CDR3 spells CACRTGPVGQPQHF. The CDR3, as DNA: TGTGCCTGCCGCACAGGTCCCGTCGGTCAGCCCCAGCATTTT.

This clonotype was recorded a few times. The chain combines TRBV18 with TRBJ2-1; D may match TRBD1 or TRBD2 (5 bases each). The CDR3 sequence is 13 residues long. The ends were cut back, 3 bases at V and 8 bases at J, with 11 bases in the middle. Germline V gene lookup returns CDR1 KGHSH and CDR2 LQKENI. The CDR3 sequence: CASSPVRGDEQFF. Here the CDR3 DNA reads TGTGCCAGCTCACCGGTAAGGGGAGATGAGCAGTTCTTC.

In DNA, the CDR3 is TGTGCCAGCAGAACGGGACTAGACCGAAAGGAGACCCAGTACTTC. This sequence encodes CASRTGLDRKETQYF. This chain uses TRBV12-3 or TRBV12-4 with TRBJ2-5, with 8 bases matching TRBD2. This CDR3 has 15 amino acids. V shed 6 bases and J 5 bases; nucleotides not matched to a gene: 11.

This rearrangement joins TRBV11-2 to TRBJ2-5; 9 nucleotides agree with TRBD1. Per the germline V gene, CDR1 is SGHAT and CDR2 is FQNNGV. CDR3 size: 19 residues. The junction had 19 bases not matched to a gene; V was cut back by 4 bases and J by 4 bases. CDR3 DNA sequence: TGTGCCAGCAGCTCCCCCATGGACGGGACAGGGACCCATGGAGAGACCCAGTACTTC. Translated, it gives CASSSPMDGTGTHGETQYF.

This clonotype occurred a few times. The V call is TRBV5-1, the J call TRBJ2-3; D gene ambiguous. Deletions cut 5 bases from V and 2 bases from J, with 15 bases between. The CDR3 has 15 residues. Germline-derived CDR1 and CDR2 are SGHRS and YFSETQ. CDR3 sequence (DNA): TGCGCCAGCAGTCCGGAAGGGCGGTACACAGATACGCAGTATTTT. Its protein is CASSPEGRYTDTQYF.

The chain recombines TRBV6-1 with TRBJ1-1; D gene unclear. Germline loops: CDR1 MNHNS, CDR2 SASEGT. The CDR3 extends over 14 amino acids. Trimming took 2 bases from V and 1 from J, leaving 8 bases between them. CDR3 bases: TGTGCCAGCAGTGAACTCCAGGCGAACACTGAAGCTTTCTTT. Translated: CASSELQANTEAFF.

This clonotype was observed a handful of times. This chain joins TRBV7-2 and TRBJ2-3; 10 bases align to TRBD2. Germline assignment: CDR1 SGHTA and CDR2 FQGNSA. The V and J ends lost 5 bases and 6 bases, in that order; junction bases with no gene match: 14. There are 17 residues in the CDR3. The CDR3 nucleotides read TGTGCCAGCAGCCGCCAACTAGCGGGGACGATTTCGGATACGCAGTATTTT. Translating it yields CASSRQLAGTISDTQYF. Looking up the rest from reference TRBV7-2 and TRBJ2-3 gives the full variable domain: GAGVSQSPSNKVTEKGKDVELRCDPISGHTALYWYRQSLGQGLEFLIYFQGNSAPDKSGLPSDRFSAERTGGSVSTLTIQRTQQEDSAVYLCASSRQLAGTISDTQYFGPGTRLTVL.

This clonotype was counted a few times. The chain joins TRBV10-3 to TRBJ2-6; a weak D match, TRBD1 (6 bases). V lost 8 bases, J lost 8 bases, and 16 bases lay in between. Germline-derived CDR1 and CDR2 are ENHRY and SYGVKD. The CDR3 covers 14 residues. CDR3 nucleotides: TGTGCCATCGGAACAGGGAAAGAGACCAACGTCCTGACTTTC. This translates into CAIGTGKETNVLTF.

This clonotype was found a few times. As DNA, the CDR3 is TGTGCCAGCAGTGAGGAGCACCCCTACAATGAGCAGTTCTTC. It translates to CASSEEHPYNEQFF. The genes are TRBV6-4 and TRBJ2-1; no definite D call. With 3 bases removed from V and 2 bases from J, the gap between germline ends came to 8 bases. Germline V gives CDR1 MRHNA, CDR2 SNTAGT. This CDR3 is 14 amino acids long.

In nucleotides, the CDR3 is TGTGCCAGCAGCTTACAACCCCAGGGAAGAAACAATGAGCAGTTCTTC. This sequence encodes CASSLQPQGRNNEQFF. This sequence joins TRBV7-2 and TRBJ2-1; perhaps TRBD1 as D (5 bases). V lost 2 bases to trimming and J lost 5 bases, with 16 bases between them. Germline V gene sequence: CDR1 SGHTA, CDR2 FQGNSA. The CDR3 covers 16 residues.

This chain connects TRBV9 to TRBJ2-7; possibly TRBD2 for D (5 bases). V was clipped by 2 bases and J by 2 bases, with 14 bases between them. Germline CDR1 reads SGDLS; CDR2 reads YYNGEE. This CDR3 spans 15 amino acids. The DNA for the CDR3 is TGTGCCAGCAGCGTGGACTTTGGGAGTACCTACGAGCAGTACTTC. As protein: CASSVDFGSTYEQYF. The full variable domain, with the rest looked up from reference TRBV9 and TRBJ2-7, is DSGVTQTPKHLITATGQRVTLRCSPRSGDLSVYWYQQSLDQGLQFLIQYYNGEERAKGNILERFSAQQFPDLHSELNLSSLELGDSALYFCASSVDFGSTYEQYFGPGTRLTVT.

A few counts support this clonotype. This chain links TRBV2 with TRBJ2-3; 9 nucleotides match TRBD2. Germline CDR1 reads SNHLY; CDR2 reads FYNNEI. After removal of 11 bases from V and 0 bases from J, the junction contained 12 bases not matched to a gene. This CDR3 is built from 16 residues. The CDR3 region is CASQRRAGGSTDTQYF. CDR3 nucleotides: TGTGCCTCCCAAAGAAGGGCGGGAGGGAGCACAGATACGCAGTATTTT. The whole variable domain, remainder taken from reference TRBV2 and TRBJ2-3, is EPEVTQTPSHQVTQMGQEVILRCVPISNHLYFYWYRQILGQKVEFLVSFYNNEISEKSEIFDDQFSVERPDGSNFTLKIRSTKLEDSAMYFCASQRRAGGSTDTQYFGPGTRLTVL.

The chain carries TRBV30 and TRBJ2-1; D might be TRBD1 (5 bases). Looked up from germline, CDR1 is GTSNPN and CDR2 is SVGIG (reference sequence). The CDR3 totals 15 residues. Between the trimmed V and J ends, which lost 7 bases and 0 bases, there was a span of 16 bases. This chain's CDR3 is CASTRTTSSYNEQFF. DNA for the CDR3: TGTGCCTCCACTCGGACAACGAGCTCCTACAATGAGCAGTTCTTC.

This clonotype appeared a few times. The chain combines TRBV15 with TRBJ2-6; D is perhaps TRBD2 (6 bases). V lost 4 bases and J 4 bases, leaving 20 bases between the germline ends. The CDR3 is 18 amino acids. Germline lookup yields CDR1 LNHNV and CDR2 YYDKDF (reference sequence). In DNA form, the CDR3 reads TGTGCCACCAGCACAAAACCGGGACTTGGACTCGGGGCCAACGTCCTGACTTTC. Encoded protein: CATSTKPGLGLGANVLTF. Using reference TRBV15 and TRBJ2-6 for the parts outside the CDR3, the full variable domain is DAMVIQNPRYQVTQFGKPVTLSCSQTLNHNVMYWYQQKSSQAPKLLFHYYDKDFNNEADTPDNFQSRRPNTSFCFLDIRSPGLGDTAMYLCATSTKPGLGLGANVLTFGAGSRLTVL.